Presented here are 23 T cell receptor beta chains from one specimen sequenced in a study. MiXCR, run by TCRdb on the RT-PCR reads, gives a single entry per CDR3 protein. The sample carries almost 700,000 distinct CDR3 sequences, 11% to 15% recorded once. Sequenced sample: memory CD4+ T cells from blood. The receptors were sampled from a female donor in good health, serving as a healthy control.

This clonotype was detected only a few times. The chain links TRBV7-2 to TRBJ2-1, with D uncertain. From germline, CDR1 is SGHTA and CDR2 FQGNSA. The CDR3 is 12 residues long. Trimming left V 1 base short and J 9 bases short, with 7 bases between. The CDR3 loop is CASSLVMVEQFF. The CDR3 DNA sequence: TGTGCCAGCAGCTTAGTAATGGTTGAGCAGTTCTTC.

This clonotype has just a few counts. The chain is built from TRBV20-1 and TRBJ2-1, with D possibly being TRBD2 (6 bases). Trimming stripped 4 bases from V and 4 bases from J, with 11 bases between. CDR1 DFQATT and CDR2 SNEGSKA come from the germline V gene (reference sequence). The CDR3 consists of 13 residues. This CDR3 is CSATGTLYNEQFF. The CDR3 DNA reads as TGCAGTGCTACAGGGACTCTTTACAATGAGCAGTTCTTC.

This clonotype turned up a few times. CDR3 residues: CAISESGYGTEAFF. CDR3 nucleotide sequence: TGTGCCATCAGTGAGTCAGGGTATGGCACTGAAGCTTTCTTT. This rearrangement joins TRBV10-3 to TRBJ1-1; D call uncertain. Trimming cost V 0 bases and J 4 bases, with 9 bases left between them. The CDR3 totals 14 residues. Germline CDR1 and CDR2: ENHRY and SYGVKD.

This clonotype occurred many times. The chain links TRBV20-1 to TRBJ1-2, with D uncertain. V shed 1 base and J shed 4 bases, with 16 bases lying between them. The CDR3 is 15 residues long. Germline CDR1 and CDR2: DFQATT and SNEGSKA (reference sequence). The CDR3 is CSARAVDLNAYGYTF. The CDR3 DNA follows: TGCAGTGCTAGAGCCGTGGACCTCAACGCCTATGGCTACACCTTC.

About this clonotype: A much larger clone is a single base away; this may be a read error. This rearrangement joins TRBV7-2 to TRBJ2-5, with D possibly being TRBD2 (5 bases). CDR1 and CDR2 (germline): SGHTA, FQGNSA. The CDR3 length is 13 residues. V was clipped by 5 bases and J by 2 bases, with 9 bases between them. CDR3 amino acids: CASSTRHQETQYF. CDR3 sequence (DNA): TGTGCCAGCAGCACTAGACATCAAGAGACCCAGTACTTC.

V is TRBV7-9 and J is TRBJ2-1; D unclear. Germline V gene lookup returns CDR1 SEHNR and CDR2 FQNEAQ (reference sequence). V lost 7 bases to trimming and J lost 0 bases, with 16 bases between them. There are 16 residues in the CDR3. The CDR3 DNA sequence: TGTGCCAGCACCCCCTTAGGGCGAGGCTCCTACAATGAGCAGTTCTTC. The encoded protein is CASTPLGRGSYNEQFF.

The chain couples TRBV7-2 to TRBJ2-7; 7 nucleotides align to TRBD1. The CDR3 extends over 15 amino acids. With V trimmed by 4 bases and J by 2 bases, 8 bases remained unmatched. Germline CDR1 SGHTA, CDR2 FQGNSA. CDR3 amino acids: CASSSPMQGAYEQYF. For the CDR3, the DNA is TGTGCCAGCAGCTCCCCCATGCAGGGGGCCTACGAGCAGTACTTC.

There are many counts of this clonotype. CDR3 amino acids: CAISGQGDQPQHF. DNA of the CDR3: TGTGCCATCAGCGGACAGGGCGATCAGCCCCAGCATTTT. The chain couples TRBV10-3 to TRBJ1-5, with 8 bases identical to TRBD1. Germline V lookup: CDR1 ENHRY, CDR2 SYGVKD. Unmatched junction bases numbered 3, after V lost 6 bases and J lost 5 bases. The CDR3 runs 13 residues.

This clonotype was counted between two and nine times. The chain has TRBV5-1 and TRBJ1-4; 7 bases are a match to TRBD1. The length of the CDR3 is 16 residues. The ends lost 4 bases at V and 4 bases at J; junction bases unmatched: 10. CDR1 SGHRS and CDR2 YFSETQ come from the germline V gene. The CDR3 sequence is CASSDTPGQLNEKLFF. The CDR3 DNA reads as TGCGCCAGCAGCGACACCCCGGGACAGCTTAATGAAAAACTGTTTTTT.

The J gene is TRBJ2-7, the V gene TRBV7-9; D might be TRBD1 or TRBD2, each matching 5 bases. The germline V gene encodes CDR1 SEHNR and CDR2 FQNEAQ (reference sequence). The V end lost 2 bases, the J end lost 3 bases, and 11 bases lay between the germline ends. The CDR3 contains 14 residues. Here the CDR3 DNA reads TGTGCCAGCAGCTTAAACATGGGGGTCTACGAGCAGTACTTC. It is translated as CASSLNMGVYEQYF.

This clonotype has a handful of counts. The chain couples TRBV5-1 to TRBJ1-1; 9 bases are shared with TRBD1. The CDR3 consists of 15 residues. Germline trimming cut 2 bases from V and 5 bases from J; bases unmatched to any gene: 7. The germline V gene encodes CDR1 SGHRS and CDR2 YFSETQ. The CDR3 sequence is CASSLIQGAGTEAFF. The CDR3 DNA is TGCGCCAGCAGCTTAATACAGGGGGCGGGGACTGAAGCTTTCTTT. Based on the CDR3 plus reference TRBV5-1 and TRBJ1-1, the full variable domain is KAGVTQTPRYLIKTRGQQVTLSCSPISGHRSVSWYQQTPGQGLQFLFEYFSETQRNKGNFPGRFSGRQFSNSRSEMNVSTLELGDSALYLCASSLIQGAGTEAFFGQGTRLTVV.

This clonotype came up many times. The chain links TRBV6-1 to TRBJ1-2, with a weak D call TRBD1 (6 bases). CDR3 length: 14 amino acids. Trimming removed 7 bases at V and 3 bases at J, with 15 bases between. In germline, CDR1 is MNHNS, CDR2 SASEGT. DNA of the CDR3: TGTGCCAGCACAAACAGGGCCGCTTACTATGGCTACACCTTC. Translated, it gives CASTNRAAYYGYTF.

The V and J genes are TRBV4-3 and TRBJ1-2, with 9 bases fitting TRBD1. The length of the CDR3 is 19 residues. V lost 1 base to trimming and J lost 1 base; unmatched junction nucleotides: 13. The germline CDR1 and CDR2 sequences are LGHNA and YSLEER. As DNA, the CDR3 is TGCGCCAGCAGCCAAGGGTATGACAGGGGGTATCGTGGTAACTATGGCTACACCTTC. This encodes CASSQGYDRGYRGNYGYTF.

The CDR3, as DNA: TGCAGTGCTTACCTAGCGGGCCTAGCCAAAAACATTCAGTACTTC. Its translation: CSAYLAGLAKNIQYF. The gene calls are TRBV20-1 and TRBJ2-4, with 8 bases aligning to TRBD2. CDR3 length equals 15 residues. CDR1 and CDR2 from the germline V gene are DFQATT and SNEGSKA (reference sequence). J gave up 0 bases and V 5 bases, and 6 bases lay outside the gene matches.

This clonotype was found many times. The chain has TRBV6-1 and TRBJ2-3; D not certain. The CDR3 sequence is 12 residues long. The germline gives CDR1 MNHNS, CDR2 SASEGT. V was cut by 5 bases and J by 4 bases, with 7 bases left in between. The CDR3 reads CASSWLADTQYF. CDR3 DNA sequence: TGTGCCAGCAGTTGGCTGGCAGATACGCAGTATTTT.

This clonotype occurred a few times. The V and J genes are TRBV30 and TRBJ1-5, with 8 bases identical to TRBD1. The J segment lost 4 bases and the V segment lost 5 bases, leaving 7 bases of the junction unmatched. Germline V gene data show CDR1 as GTSNPN and CDR2 as SVGIG (reference sequence). The CDR3 has 14 residues. CDR3 region: CAWGPGQANQPQHF. CDR3 bases: TGTGCCTGGGGCCCGGGACAGGCAAATCAGCCCCAGCATTTT.

This clonotype came up a few times. The rearrangement uses TRBV12-3 or TRBV12-4 and TRBJ2-7, with 10 bases that match TRBD1. V lost 3 bases to trimming and J lost 9 bases; unmatched junction nucleotides: 2. This CDR3 has 12 amino acids. In DNA form, the CDR3 reads TGTGCCAGCAGTTTCGGGACAGGGGTGCAGTACTTC. It is translated as CASSFGTGVQYF.

This rearrangement joins TRBV5-1 to TRBJ2-1, with 13 positions matching TRBD2. Germline assignment: CDR1 SGHRS and CDR2 YFSETQ. With 0 bases clipped from V and 6 bases from J, the junction kept 9 bases outside the gene matches. The CDR3 spans 18 residues. CDR3 region: CASSLVGTSGIAGNEQFF. CDR3 sequence (DNA): TGCGCCAGCAGCTTGGTAGGGACTAGCGGGATAGCGGGCAATGAGCAGTTCTTC.

This clonotype was observed once. This sequence joins TRBV19 and TRBJ2-7; D unresolved. Trimming left V 1 base short and J 6 bases short, with 13 bases between. Germline V gives CDR1 LNHDA, CDR2 SQIVND (reference sequence). The CDR3 covers 14 residues. The CDR3 nucleotides are TGTGCCAGTAGTATAGTTGGGGAAGGTGGCGAGCAGTACTTC. Its translation: CASSIVGEGGEQYF.

This clonotype was seen only a few times. The genes are TRBV6-2 or TRBV6-3 and TRBJ1-5, with D unclear. The CDR3 totals 14 residues. V was clipped by 2 bases and J by 2 bases, with 7 bases between them. The germline gives CDR1 MNHEY, CDR2 SVGEGT. The CDR3 DNA reads TGTGCCAGCAGTTACAACGACGGCAATCAGCCCCAGCATTTT. Amino acid sequence: CASSYNDGNQPQHF.

V is TRBV6-5 and J is TRBJ1-1; TRBD1 aligns across 7 bases. Trimming at V came to 4 bases and at J to 7 bases, leaving 9 bases not matched to a gene. Looked up from germline, CDR1 is MNHEY and CDR2 is SVGAGI. This CDR3 is 14 amino acids long. CDR3 coding DNA: TGTGCCAGCAGTTTCAGGACAGGCCAAAGTGAAGCTTTCTTT. Its protein is CASSFRTGQSEAFF.

This clonotype was counted a few times. The V call is TRBV7-2, the J call TRBJ2-6, with unresolved D. The V end was cut by 5 bases, the J end by 2 bases, with 10 bases between. The CDR3 extends over 15 amino acids. The germline V gene encodes CDR1 SGHTA and CDR2 FQGNSA. CDR3 bases: TGTGCCAGCAGCCCTGTTGGGGCTGGGGCCAACGTCCTGACTTTC. The encoded protein is CASSPVGAGANVLTF.

This chain joins TRBV21-1 and TRBJ1-1. TRBV21-1 is a pseudogene segment. The CDR3 has 13 amino acids. This CDR3 is CASRVRENTEAFF. The CDR3 DNA reads as TGTGCCAGCAGGGTTAGAGAGAACACTGAAGCTTTCTTT.